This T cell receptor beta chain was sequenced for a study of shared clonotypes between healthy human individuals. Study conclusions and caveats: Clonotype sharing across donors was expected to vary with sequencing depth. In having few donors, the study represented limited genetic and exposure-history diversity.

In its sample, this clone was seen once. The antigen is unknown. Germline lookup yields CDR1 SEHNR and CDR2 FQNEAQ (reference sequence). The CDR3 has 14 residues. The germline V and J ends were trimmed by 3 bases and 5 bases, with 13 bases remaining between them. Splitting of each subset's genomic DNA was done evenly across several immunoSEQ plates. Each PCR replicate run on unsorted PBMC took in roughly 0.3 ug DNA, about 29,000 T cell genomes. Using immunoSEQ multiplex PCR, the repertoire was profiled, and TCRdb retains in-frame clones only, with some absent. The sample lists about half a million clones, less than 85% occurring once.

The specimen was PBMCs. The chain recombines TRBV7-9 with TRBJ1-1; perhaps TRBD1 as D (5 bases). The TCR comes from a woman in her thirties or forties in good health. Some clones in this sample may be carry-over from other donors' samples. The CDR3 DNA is TGTGCCAGCAGCTTCTCTGGAGGGGCTACTGAAGCTTTCTTT. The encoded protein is CASSFSGGATEAFF.